A few counts support the clone carrying this T cell receptor beta chain. This specimen comes from a study of blood T cell repertoires in COVID-19. The overall study: Sample material is recorded as cDNA or gDNA derived from T cells, B-cell-depleted T cells, or PBMCs.

Trimming cost V 4 bases and J 10 bases; bases outside gene matches: 10. This CDR3 contains 16 residues. Germline values: CDR1 SGDLS, CDR2 YYNGEE. Using immunoSEQ multiplex PCR, the repertoire was profiled, and TCRdb retains in-frame clones only, with some absent. Among about 170,000 clones listed, about four fifths were seen once. The rearrangement joins TRBV9 to TRBJ2-1, with 14 bases aligning to TRBD2. This sequence was found in a woman aged 65 to 85 with acute or convalescent COVID-19. The sample consisted of peripheral blood. CDR3 protein: CASSPGTSGGIYEQFF. The CDR3 DNA reads as TGTGCCAGCAGCCCTGGGACTAGCGGGGGTATATACGAGCAGTTCTTC.